This T cell receptor (beta chain) was recovered during a study of T cell clonality in common variable immunodeficiency. Study-wide findings and caveats: Patient heterogeneity in the CVID cohort limited correlations between repertoire features and clinical complications. Shared TCRbeta clones were fewer between CVID subjects than controls. Fewer deletions and N-nucleotide insertions were reportedly seen in common variable immunodeficiency TCR beta sequences.

Diagnosis required reduced IgG, IgA and/or IgM with specific antibody deficiency. CVID subjects had received replacement immunoglobulin for at least one year. In its sample, this clone was seen many times. Its specificity is unknown. The missing CDR3 end, 3 residues past where the read stops, is filled in from the germline J gene. TCRdb's table, derived via immunoSEQ multiplex PCR, lists solely in-frame clones and lacks some. This repertoire holds tens of thousands of clones, and none appear only once. The CDR3 is 15 amino acids. Germline-derived CDR1 and CDR2 are SGHTA and FQGTGA. The germline V and J ends were trimmed by 2 bases and 1 base, with 12 bases remaining between them.

Sample: peripheral blood mononuclear cells. The chain uses TRBV7-3 and TRBJ2-7; TRBD1 is a possible D gene (5 bases). This receptor was obtained from a human donor with common variable immunodeficiency. CDR3 in amino acids: CASSLGPTESYEQYF. The DNA read from the CDR3 is TGTGCCAGCAGCTTAGGGCCGACAGAATCCTACGAG.